The 10 T cell receptor beta chains presented below share a single source sample, sequenced in a study of T cells after yellow fever vaccination. TCRdb called the 5' RACE reads again in MiXCR, with one record for every CDR3 protein. The profile covers some 340,000 distinct CDR3 sequences, with approximately 4% appearing a single time and 20% to 25% taken by the ten largest. Sequencing used PBMCs, obtained 5 days after the yellow fever booster vaccination. The receptor source for this set is a man between 18 and 29 years old who received the YFV17D yellow fever vaccine.

This clonotype was counted many times. V gene TRBV20-1 combines with J gene TRBJ2-4; the match to TRBD1 covers 9 bases. V dropped 3 bases and J dropped 8; count of bases not matched to a gene: 8. From germline, CDR1 is DFQATT and CDR2 SNEGSKA (reference sequence). There are 14 residues in the CDR3. CDR3 DNA: TGCAGTGCTAGTAACAGGGGGCTTGAAGACATTCAGTACTTC. Residues: CSASNRGLEDIQYF.

This clonotype has at least ten counts. The rearrangement links TRBV5-5 to TRBJ2-3; D gene ambiguous. There are 15 residues in the CDR3. Looked up from germline, CDR1 is SGHKS and CDR2 is YYEKEE (reference sequence). Trimming took off 4 bases at V and 2 bases at J, with 14 bases between the two ends. In nucleotides, the CDR3 is TGTGCCAGCAGCGTGGGCGCGGCTGACACAGATACGCAGTATTTT. Protein product: CASSVGAADTDTQYF.

This clonotype has ten or more counts. At one boundary the junction diverges from the germline segment, which might be a read error. The chain carries TRBV7-2 and TRBJ2-5; no definite D call. CDR1 is SGHTA, CDR2 FQGNSA, per germline. The CDR3 consists of 12 residues. The CDR3 DNA is TGTGCCAGCAGCTTAGAGCGTTCAGACGCGGACTTC. Translating it yields CASSLERSDADF.

CDR3 DNA sequence: TGTGCCAGCAGTTCCCGGTCAGGGGCAAGCACTGAAGCTTTCTTT. It translates to CASSSRSGASTEAFF. The chain joins TRBV6-6 to TRBJ1-1, with D maybe TRBD1 (6 bases). V shed 4 bases and J shed 4 bases, with 16 bases lying between them. From germline, CDR1 is MNHNY and CDR2 SVGAGI (reference sequence). The CDR3 loop spans 15 amino acids.

The rearrangement joins TRBV7-9 to TRBJ1-2; TRBD1 might be the D (6 bases). Per the germline V gene, CDR1 is SEHNR and CDR2 is FQNEAQ (reference sequence). The V end lost 5 bases, the J end lost 1 base, and 14 bases lay between the germline ends. CDR3 length: 15 residues. Written as DNA, the CDR3 is TGTGCCAGCAGCCAAGCTGTACAGGGTAACTATGGCTACACCTTC. Encoded protein: CASSQAVQGNYGYTF.

This clonotype appeared a few times. The chain carries TRBV7-6 and TRBJ2-2; TRBD2 matches at 7 bases. This CDR3 contains 15 residues. CDR1 is SGHVS and CDR2 is FNYEAQ in the germline V gene. V was pared by 5 bases and J by 7 bases, with 10 bases of the junction left unmatched. The CDR3 sequence is CASSPQSGANGELFF. DNA of the CDR3: TGTGCCAGCAGCCCCCAAAGCGGGGCGAACGGGGAGCTGTTTTTT.

This clonotype was detected many times. CDR3 DNA: TGTGCCAGCAGCCCGGACAGTAATTCACCCCTCCACTTT. Translated: CASSPDSNSPLHF. The chain employs TRBV7-2 and TRBJ1-6; TRBD1 is a possible D gene (6 bases). The CDR3 loop spans 13 amino acids. CDR1 is SGHTA, CDR2 FQGNSA, per germline. Trimming removed 5 bases at V and 6 bases at J, with 8 bases between.

In this sample, this clonotype turned up a few times. This chain uses TRBV20-1 with TRBJ2-1, with D uncertain. V lost 3 bases and J lost 8, with 8 bases in between. This CDR3 has 11 amino acids. Germline assignment: CDR1 DFQATT and CDR2 SNEGSKA (reference sequence). This CDR3 reads CSASWGYEQFF. Written as DNA, the CDR3 is TGCAGTGCTAGTTGGGGTTATGAGCAGTTCTTC.

In its sample, this clonotype was seen many times. The chain uses TRBV20-1 and TRBJ1-1, with D perhaps TRBD1 (6 bases). Trimming stripped 1 base from V and 4 bases from J, with 10 bases between. The CDR3 runs to 13 residues. Looked up from germline, CDR1 is DFQATT and CDR2 is SNEGSKA (reference sequence). CDR3 amino acids: CSARVQGGTEAFF. The CDR3 region has the DNA TGCAGTGCTAGAGTACAGGGTGGCACTGAAGCTTTCTTT.

This clonotype appeared a few times. The rearrangement joins TRBV19 to TRBJ2-1; perhaps TRBD2 as D (5 bases). The CDR3 consists of 15 residues. Trimming took 7 bases from V and 4 from J, leaving 17 bases between them. CDR1 is LNHDA and CDR2 is SQIVND in the germline V gene (reference sequence). The CDR3 loop reads CASTPRGMGYNEQFF. CDR3 coding DNA: TGTGCCAGTACCCCCCGGGGAATGGGGTACAATGAGCAGTTCTTC.